This T cell receptor (beta chain) was recorded in a study of OX40 agonist ivuxolimab in advanced cancers. Study background: While on treatment, patients had intravenous ivuxolimab at 0.01 to 10 mg/kg every 2 weeks.

V was shortened by 6 bases and J by 1 base, with 12 bases between the two germline ends. Germline V gene lookup returns CDR1 SQVTM and CDR2 ANQGSEA. The CDR3 is 13 amino acids. Note on this clone: No antigen is known for it.

The study, taken as a whole, reports: The study found that CD8+ T cells averaged more expanded clones than CD4+.

Repertoires were generated with immunoSEQ multiplex PCR, while TCRdb's copy carries only in-frame clones and drops some. The table includes tens of thousands of clones, about 85% detected once. This chain connects TRBV29-1 to TRBJ1-1; D may be TRBD1 (5 bases). Sample: CD4+ or CD8+ T cells sorted from blood, taken in a trial of the OX40 agonist ivuxolimab. This sequence originates from an adult with an advanced solid tumor such as melanoma, head and neck, liver or kidney cancer. CDR3 bases: TGCAGCGTAACCCGGGACGGGAACACTGAAGCTTTCTTT. Its protein is CSVTRDGNTEAFF.